The source of this TCR beta chain is a study of shared clonotypes between healthy human individuals. To note about this clone: The target antigen is unknown.

Every contributor of samples was a Caucasian grown-up residing in Nashville, Tennessee. Subsets obtained from CD4+ cells comprised CD45RA+ naive and CD45RA-negative memory cells. Study-level findings and limits: Collection of samples was limited to blood; tissue repertoires likely differ. Naive subsets tended to show greater estimated richness than memory subsets.

Clones were sequenced by immunoSEQ multiplex PCR, and TCRdb holds only the in-frame ones, with some missing. This table holds some 2,500,000 clones, around 90% found once. The CDR3 is 15 residues long. Per the germline V gene, CDR1 is SGHNT and CDR2 is YENEEA. J gave up 2 bases and V 5 bases, and 5 bases lay outside the gene matches. Source material: naive CD4+ T cells from PBMCs. The subset is: CD45RA+ positively selected. The sequence derives from a man aged 18-30 years in good health. Some clones in this sample may be carry-over from other donors' samples. V is TRBV11-3 and J is TRBJ2-2; 7 nucleotides agree with TRBD1. The CDR3, as DNA: TGTGCCAGCAGCACTCGGACAGGCAACACCGGGGAGCTGTTTTTT. Residues: CASSTRTGNTGELFF.